Listed below are T cell receptor beta chains from one sample, sequenced in a study of neoadjuvant nivolumab and ipilimumab in lung cancer. TCRdb's table, derived via immunoSEQ multiplex PCR, lists solely in-frame clones and lacks some. The sample records 5,500 to 9,000 clones, approximately 80% being singletons. Material: tumor tissue, obtained after neoadjuvant nivolumab, alone or with ipilimumab, at or shortly before surgery. All receptors derive from an adult with non-small cell lung cancer. CDR3s include the opening cysteine and the closing phenylalanine or tryptophan. D genes are given only for firm matches. Expanded clones are given a class, and other clones once, few, many or no size at all.

D gene: -; J gene: TRBJ2-2; clone size: -; V gene: TRBV29-1; CDR3 DNA: TGCAGCGCCAAGGAGAGAGGAGAGCTGTTTTTT; CDR3 protein: CSAKERGELFF
D gene: -; J gene: TRBJ1-2; clone size: -; V gene: TRBV10-3; CDR3 DNA: TGTGCCATCAGCCCCTTCACGGGGCGAGGCTACACCTTC; CDR3 protein: CAISPFTGRGYTF
D gene: -; J gene: TRBJ1-1; clone size: -; V gene: TRBV6-6; CDR3 DNA: TGTGCCAGCAGCCCGAGTGGCACTGAAGCTTTCTTT; CDR3 protein: CASSPSGTEAFF
D gene: TRBD1; J gene: TRBJ2-3; clone size: -; V gene: TRBV15; CDR3 DNA: TGTGCCACCAGCCCTCGGACAGGGAGCACAGATACGCAGTATTTT; CDR3 protein: CATSPRTGSTDTQYF
D gene: -; J gene: TRBJ2-2; clone size: -; V gene: TRBV18; CDR3 DNA: TGTGCCAGCTCACCAAAGGGGGGCAGGAGCACCGGGGAGCTGTTTTTT; CDR3 protein: CASSPKGGRSTGELFF
D gene: TRBD2; J gene: TRBJ2-1; clone size: once; V gene: TRBV5-1; CDR3 DNA: TGCGCCAGCAGCTTGGAGAGCGTAGCGGGGGGGTATGAGCAGTTCTTC; CDR3 protein: CASSLESVAGGYEQFF
D gene: TRBD2; J gene: TRBJ2-3; clone size: -; V gene: TRBV6-6; CDR3 DNA: TGTGCCAGCAGTTACTCCGGGGCGGGGGGCACAGATACGCAGTATTTT; CDR3 protein: CASSYSGAGGTDTQYF
D gene: TRBD1; J gene: TRBJ1-2; clone size: -; V gene: TRBV5-4; CDR3 DNA: TGTGCCAGCAGCTTGATAGGGACAGGGGGCTATGGCTACACCTTC; CDR3 protein: CASSLIGTGGYGYTF
D gene: TRBD1; J gene: TRBJ1-5; clone size: -; V gene: TRBV2; CDR3 DNA: TGTGCCAGCAGGGGGGGACAGTACAATCAGCCCCAGCATTTT; CDR3 protein: CASRGGQYNQPQHF
D gene: TRBD1; J gene: TRBJ1-1; clone size: -; V gene: TRBV6-5; CDR3 DNA: TGTGCCAGCAGTTACCGGGACAGGGCGGCTGAAGCTTTCTTT; CDR3 protein: CASSYRDRAAEAFF
D gene: TRBD1; J gene: TRBJ1-2; clone size: few; V gene: TRBV7-2; CDR3 DNA: TGTGCCAGCAGCCCCGCCGGGACAGTCTATGGCTACACCTTC; CDR3 protein: CASSPAGTVYGYTF
D gene: -; J gene: TRBJ1-5; clone size: -; V gene: TRBV29-1; CDR3 DNA: TGCAGCGTTGAAGAGGAGGGGAATCAGCCCCAGCATTTT; CDR3 protein: CSVEEEGNQPQHF
D gene: -; J gene: TRBJ2-7; clone size: -; V gene: TRBV11-2; CDR3 DNA: TGTGCCAGCAGCACTAAGACAGCCTACGAGCAGTACTTC; CDR3 protein: CASSTKTAYEQYF
D gene: -; J gene: TRBJ1-5; clone size: -; V gene: TRBV4-2; CDR3 DNA: TGTGCCAGCAGCCAAGATCCAGGGGTAGAACAGCCCCAGCATTTT; CDR3 protein: CASSQDPGVEQPQHF
D gene: TRBD1; J gene: TRBJ2-1; clone size: -; V gene: TRBV18; CDR3 DNA: TGTGCCAGCTCACGACTCGGACAGGGGGCCTATGAGCAGTTCTTC; CDR3 protein: CASSRLGQGAYEQFF
D gene: -; J gene: TRBJ1-1; clone size: -; V gene: TRBV9; CDR3 DNA: TGTGCCAGCAGCGTAGGTGGACGCCTGAACACTGAAGCTTTCTTT; CDR3 protein: CASSVGGRLNTEAFF
D gene: -; J gene: TRBJ2-7; clone size: -; V gene: TRBV7-9; CDR3 DNA: TGTGCCAGCAGCCCCCGGGGACATTCATACGAGCAGTACTTC; CDR3 protein: CASSPRGHSYEQYF